A single sample gave rise to the 23 T cell receptor beta chains below, sequenced in a study of CD8 T cells in Susac syndrome. After extraction with the RNeasy kit, roughly 0.5 to 1 ug of the RNA was reverse transcribed using random hexamers. One entry per CDR3 protein, called by TCRdb with MiXCR from the immunoSEQ multiplex PCR reads. The profile shows about 130,000 distinct CDR3 sequences, more than 80% of them singletons. Sequencing used CD8+ T cells from PBMCs. These TCRs come from a human donor with multiple sclerosis.

This sequence joins TRBV4-1 and TRBJ2-6, with D possibly being TRBD1 (6 bases). Per germline, CDR1 MGHRA and CDR2 YSYEKL. V lost 0 bases and J 4 bases, leaving 13 bases between the germline ends. CDR3 length: 17 residues. CDR3 in DNA: TGCGCCAGCAGCCAAGATCCCCCAGGGGTGGGGGCCAACGTCCTGACTTTC. Amino acid sequence: CASSQDPPGVGANVLTF.

The chain uses TRBV7-9 and TRBJ2-1, with D perhaps TRBD2 (5 bases). Deletions cut 8 bases from V and 7 bases from J, with 15 bases between. The CDR3 totals 13 residues. Germline CDR1 and CDR2: SEHNR and FQNEAQ (reference sequence). CDR3 in amino acids: CASLSSSRNEQFF. The CDR3 nucleotides read TGTGCCAGCCTTAGCTCTAGCAGGAATGAGCAGTTCTTC.

This sequence joins TRBV6-1 and TRBJ1-2; D is perhaps TRBD1 (5 bases). This CDR3 is built from 13 residues. Trimming cost V 6 bases and J 8 bases, with 16 bases left between them. Germline values: CDR1 MNHNS, CDR2 SASEGT. CDR3 coding DNA: TGTGCCAGCAGCGGGACGTACACTGGAGGCTACACCTTC. Residues: CASSGTYTGGYTF.

This rearrangement joins TRBV15 to TRBJ2-7; D call uncertain. V shed 0 bases and J shed 9 bases, with 18 bases lying between them. CDR3 length equals 15 residues. Germline CDR1 is LNHNV and CDR2 is YYDKDF (reference sequence). This CDR3 is CATSRDLSRVHGQYF. The DNA of the CDR3 is TGTGCCACCAGCAGAGATCTGTCAAGGGTCCACGGGCAGTACTTC. Together with reference TRBV15 and TRBJ2-7, the CDR3 gives the full variable domain: DAMVIQNPRYQVTQFGKPVTLSCSQTLNHNVMYWYQQKSSQAPKLLFHYYDKDFNNEADTPDNFQSRRPNTSFCFLDIRSPGLGDTAMYLCATSRDLSRVHGQYFGPGTRLTVT.

The chain combines TRBV9 with TRBJ2-3; TRBD2 agrees at 7 bases. V shed 3 bases and J 8 bases; nucleotides not matched to a gene: 18. Germline V gene lookup returns CDR1 SGDLS and CDR2 YYNGEE. The CDR3 covers 17 residues. CDR3 sequence (DNA): TGTGCCAGCAGCGCCAGGGAAGGCGGACATCCGGGAGGTACGCAGTATTTT. Protein sequence: CASSAREGGHPGGTQYF.

This chain uses TRBV4-1 with TRBJ2-5, with D possibly matching TRBD2 (5 bases). V was trimmed by 0 bases and J by 8 bases, leaving 25 bases between them. CDR1 MGHRA and CDR2 YSYEKL come from the germline V gene. CDR3 size: 18 residues. The CDR3 region is CASSQEASGVLSLRTQYF. CDR3 nucleotides: TGCGCCAGCAGCCAAGAGGCGAGCGGAGTCCTCTCCCTAAGAACCCAGTACTTC.

The CDR3 DNA reads TGTGCCACCAGTGACCCAGGGTCGTCCTACAATGAGCAGTTCTTC. It translates to CATSDPGSSYNEQFF. The chain has TRBV24-1 and TRBJ2-1, with D perhaps matching TRBD1 (5 bases). This CDR3 spans 15 amino acids. V was pared by 4 bases and J by 1 base, with 10 bases between. CDR1 is KGHDR and CDR2 is SFDVKD in the germline V gene.

This rearrangement joins TRBV7-3 to TRBJ2-1; 9 nucleotides align to TRBD2. J was trimmed by 6 bases and V by 4 bases; bases with no gene match: 10. CDR1 is SGHTA and CDR2 is FQGTGA in the germline V gene. This CDR3 has 16 residues. CDR3 sequence (DNA): TGTGCCAGCAGCTGGTCCGGGACTAGCCCATTCAATGAGCAGTTCTTC. Translation: CASSWSGTSPFNEQFF.

This clonotype was detected once. This rearrangement joins TRBV12-3 or TRBV12-4 to TRBJ1-1, with D uncertain. The CDR3 spans 13 residues. Trimming took off 1 base at V and 11 bases at J, with 14 bases between the two ends. Here the CDR3 DNA reads TGTGCCAGCAGTTTAGGGCTGTCACGTCTCGCTTTCTTT. Its protein is CASSLGLSRLAFF.

V is TRBV21-1 and J is TRBJ1-5. TRBV21-1 is reported as a pseudogene. The length of the CDR3 is 16 residues. The CDR3 sequence is CASRRAPRDSNQPQHF. In nucleotides, the CDR3 is TGTGCCAGCAGGAGGGCTCCCAGAGATAGCAATCAGCCCCAGCATTTT.

The rearrangement uses TRBV9 and TRBJ2-5, with D tentatively TRBD2 (6 bases). The V end lost 4 bases, the J end lost 1 base, and 14 bases lay between the germline ends. This CDR3 is 15 amino acids long. Germline V gene data show CDR1 as SGDLS and CDR2 as YYNGEE. Here the CDR3 DNA reads TGTGCCAGCAGCAAGTCTCCGGGACTCCAAGAGACCCAGTACTTC. Its translation is CASSKSPGLQETQYF.

The chain employs TRBV2 and TRBJ1-5; 8 bases are shared with TRBD1. This CDR3 spans 14 amino acids. Trimming took 5 bases from V and 8 from J; bases not matched to a gene: 8. CDR1 is SNHLY, CDR2 FYNNEI, per germline. The CDR3 is CASSIDRGRKPQHF. The CDR3, as DNA: TGTGCCAGCAGTATCGACAGGGGAAGGAAGCCCCAGCATTTT.

The chain recombines TRBV19 with TRBJ1-1; 8 nucleotides align to TRBD1. Trimming cost V 10 bases and J 1 base; bases outside gene matches: 2. The germline V gene has CDR1 LNHDA and CDR2 SQIVND (reference sequence). This CDR3 spans 12 amino acids. The CDR3 DNA reads as TGTGCCACAGACAGGGGGAACACTGAAGCTTTCTTT. Amino acid sequence: CATDRGNTEAFF. Variable domain in full (rest from reference TRBV19 and TRBJ1-1): DGGITQSPKYLFRKEGQNVTLSCEQNLNHDAMYWYRQDPGQGLRLIYYSQIVNDFQKGDIAEGYSVSREKKESFPLTVTSAQKNPTAFYLCATDRGNTEAFFGQGTRLTVV.

In this sample, this clonotype turned up a few times. The rearrangement uses TRBV7-3 and TRBJ2-5; no firm D call. Trimming left V 2 bases short and J 2 bases short, with 6 bases between. Germline lookup yields CDR1 SGHTA and CDR2 FQGTGA. The CDR3 spans 13 residues. CDR3: CASSLDTQETQYF. In nucleotides, the CDR3 is TGTGCCAGCAGCTTAGACACGCAAGAGACCCAGTACTTC.

The CDR3 region has the DNA TGCGCCAGCAGCCTCGGGCCGGGAGAGGAGACCCAGTACTTC. It encodes CASSLGPGEETQYF. This sequence joins TRBV4-1 and TRBJ2-5, with D perhaps TRBD2 (6 bases). Germline values: CDR1 MGHRA, CDR2 YSYEKL. V lost 4 bases and J lost 5, with 14 bases in between. The CDR3 is made up of 14 amino acids.

The rearrangement joins TRBV20-1 to TRBJ1-5; 8 bases line up with TRBD1. The junction had 8 bases not matched to a gene; V was cut back by 3 bases and J by 4 bases. The CDR3 has 15 residues. Per germline, CDR1 DFQATT and CDR2 SNEGSKA (reference sequence). The CDR3 bases are TGCAGTGCTAGGGGACAGGTTTCGAAGAATCAGCCCCAGCATTTT. It specifies CSARGQVSKNQPQHF.

The rearrangement joins TRBV4-1 to TRBJ1-4, with TRBD1 matching 10 bases. V shed 2 bases and J 7 bases; nucleotides not matched to a gene: 7. CDR3 length: 16 residues. The germline V gene has CDR1 MGHRA and CDR2 YSYEKL. The CDR3: CASSQLDRGRGEKLFF. DNA of the CDR3: TGCGCCAGCAGCCAACTGGACAGGGGGAGGGGTGAAAAACTGTTTTTT.

This sequence joins TRBV12-3 or TRBV12-4 and TRBJ2-7, with 8 bases that match TRBD1. V was pared by 5 bases and J by 0 bases, with 6 bases of the junction left unmatched. CDR3 length equals 15 residues. This chain's CDR3 is CASSPPGQDSYEQYF. Here the CDR3 DNA reads TGTGCCAGCAGTCCTCCGGGACAGGACTCCTACGAGCAGTACTTC.

The chain is built from TRBV4-1 and TRBJ2-3; TRBD2 matches 12 bases. The CDR3 consists of 18 residues. Unmatched junction bases numbered 5, after V lost 1 base and J lost 0 bases. The germline CDR1 and CDR2 sequences are MGHRA and YSYEKL. CDR3 sequence (DNA): TGCGCCAGCAGCCAAGTATGGACTAGCGGGGCGAGCACAGATACGCAGTATTTT. This translates into CASSQVWTSGASTDTQYF.

V gene TRBV19 combines with J gene TRBJ1-5, with D possibly matching TRBD1 (6 bases). The CDR3 loop spans 15 amino acids. Germline V gene sequence: CDR1 LNHDA, CDR2 SQIVND (reference sequence). V lost 7 bases and J 0 bases, leaving 13 bases between the germline ends. The CDR3 loop reads CASKQGTYSNQPQHF. In DNA form, the CDR3 reads TGTGCCAGTAAACAGGGCACATATAGCAATCAGCCCCAGCATTTT.

The chain employs TRBV10-2 and TRBJ2-7, with a weak D call TRBD2 (6 bases). Germline CDR1 and CDR2: WSHSY and SAAADI. The V end lost 2 bases, the J end lost 0 bases, and 8 bases lay between the germline ends. The CDR3 totals 14 residues. The CDR3 coding sequence is TGCGCCAGCAGTGAGGCGGGACTCTCCTACGAGCAGTACTTC. It codes for CASSEAGLSYEQYF.

This CDR3 reads CASSPRRGAGASTGELFF. CDR3 DNA: TGTGCCAGCAGCCCCCGGCGGGGGGCGGGAGCCTCCACCGGGGAGCTGTTTTTT. The rearrangement uses TRBV7-2 and TRBJ2-2, with TRBD2 matching over 8 bases. With 5 bases clipped from V and 4 bases from J, the junction kept 15 bases outside the gene matches. The CDR3 contains 18 residues. The germline V gene has CDR1 SGHTA and CDR2 FQGNSA. The full variable domain, completed using reference TRBV7-2 and TRBJ2-2, is GAGVSQSPSNKVTEKGKDVELRCDPISGHTALYWYRQSLGQGLEFLIYFQGNSAPDKSGLPSDRFSAERTGGSVSTLTIQRTQQEDSAVYLCASSPRRGAGASTGELFFGEGSRLTVL.

This clonotype was counted once. V is TRBV9 and J is TRBJ2-1; 7 nucleotides align to TRBD1. Unmatched junction bases numbered 5, after V lost 4 bases and J lost 4 bases. This CDR3 comprises 14 residues. Germline V gene lookup returns CDR1 SGDLS and CDR2 YYNGEE. The CDR3 nucleotides read TGTGCCAGCAGCCCACGGGACAGATACAATGAGCAGTTCTTC. The encoded protein is CASSPRDRYNEQFF. The entire variable domain, with the rest obtained from reference TRBV9 and TRBJ2-1, is as follows: DSGVTQTPKHLITATGQRVTLRCSPRSGDLSVYWYQQSLDQGLQFLIQYYNGEERAKGNILERFSAQQFPDLHSELNLSSLELGDSALYFCASSPRDRYNEQFFGPGTRLTVL.